This T cell receptor beta chain was sequenced during a study of neurological immune-mediated disorders. As for the cDNA, it was generated by 5'RACE with 10-nucleotide random UMIs. In TCRdb, the 5' RACE reads were re-called with MiXCR into one record per CDR3 protein. This sample has more than 70,000 distinct CDR3 sequences, with roughly 10% found just once. Time point denoted: longitudinal time-point 1 (baseline). Per germline, CDR1 MGHRA and CDR2 YSYEKL. This CDR3 is 15 amino acids long. Trimming removed 0 bases at V and 2 bases at J, with 11 bases between. This clonotype showed up many times. The sequenced material came from PBMCs. The TCR was taken from a man aged 30 to 39 in good health. This rearrangement joins TRBV4-1 to TRBJ2-7; TRBD2 might be the D (6 bases). The DNA for the CDR3 is TGCGCCAGCAGCCAAGAGGCGGAGGGTACCTACGAGCAGTACTTC. This sequence encodes CASSQEAEGTYEQYF.